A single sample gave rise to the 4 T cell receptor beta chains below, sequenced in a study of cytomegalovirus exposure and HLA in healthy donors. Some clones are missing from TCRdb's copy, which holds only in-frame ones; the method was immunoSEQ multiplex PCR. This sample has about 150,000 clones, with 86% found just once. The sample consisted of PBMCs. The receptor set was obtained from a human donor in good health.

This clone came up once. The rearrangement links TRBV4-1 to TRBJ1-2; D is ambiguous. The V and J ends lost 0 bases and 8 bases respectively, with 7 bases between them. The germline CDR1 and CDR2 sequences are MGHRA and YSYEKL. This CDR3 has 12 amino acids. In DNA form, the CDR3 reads TGCGCCAGCAGCCAAGATTTCGGGGGCTACACCTTC. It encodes CASSQDFGGYTF.

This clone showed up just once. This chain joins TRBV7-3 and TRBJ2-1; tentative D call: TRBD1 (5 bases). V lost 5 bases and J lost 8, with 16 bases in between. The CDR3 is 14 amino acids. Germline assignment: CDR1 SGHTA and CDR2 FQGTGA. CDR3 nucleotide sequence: TGTGCCAGCAGCGAGACAGACAGAGACGATGAGCAGTTCTTC. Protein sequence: CASSETDRDDEQFF.

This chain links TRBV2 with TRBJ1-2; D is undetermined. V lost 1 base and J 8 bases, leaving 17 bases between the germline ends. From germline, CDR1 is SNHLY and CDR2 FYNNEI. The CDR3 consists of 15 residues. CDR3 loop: CASSEGFWAAGGYTF. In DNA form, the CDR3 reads TGTGCCAGCAGTGAAGGTTTTTGGGCGGCGGGGGGCTACACCTTC.

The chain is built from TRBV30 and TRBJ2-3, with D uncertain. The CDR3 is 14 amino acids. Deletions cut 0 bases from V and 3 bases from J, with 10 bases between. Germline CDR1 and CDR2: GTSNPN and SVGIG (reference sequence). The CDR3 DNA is TGTGCCTGGAGTGTAAATATGCGTACAGATACGCAGTATTTT. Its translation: CAWSVNMRTDTQYF. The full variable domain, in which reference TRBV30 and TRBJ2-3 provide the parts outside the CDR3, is SQTIHQWPATLVQPVGSPLSLECTVEGTSNPNLYWYRQAAGRGLQLLFYSVGIGQISSEVPQNLSASRPQDRQFILSSKKLLLSDSGFYLCAWSVNMRTDTQYFGPGTRLTVL.